This T cell receptor (beta chain) is drawn from a study of cytomegalovirus exposure and HLA in healthy donors. The study ran its PCR with 60 Vbeta and 13 Jbeta primers. TCRdb's copy holds only in-frame clones and misses some; the assay was immunoSEQ multiplex PCR. Of roughly 140,000 clones in the sample, about a tenth were seen once. This clone was counted a few times. Germline CDR1 and CDR2: MNHEY and SVGAGI. The CDR3 runs to 14 residues. Trimming removed 3 bases from V and 1 base from J, with 10 bases in between. This receptor was taken from a male donor in good health and CMV-seronegative. The chain uses TRBV6-5 and TRBJ2-7, with TRBD2 as a possible D gene (5 bases). Sequencing input: PBMCs. The CDR3 here is CASSYSEDSYEQYF. The DNA for the CDR3 is TGTGCCAGCAGTTATTCGGAGGATTCCTACGAGCAGTACTTC.